This T cell receptor beta chain came from a study of T cell repertoires in cytomegalovirus infection. General study points: Public TCR beta family frequency separated CMV-and-HLA carriers, including in an independent cohort.

About this clonotype: Its specificity is unknown.

TCRdb redid the calling of the reads with MiXCR, one entry per CDR3 protein. The data show 700,000 to 900,000 distinct CDR3 sequences, 25% to 35% seen once. Germline lookup yields CDR1 MNHEY and CDR2 SMNVEV (reference sequence). This CDR3 spans 17 amino acids. V was cut by 2 bases and J by 3 bases, with 19 bases left in between. The sequenced sample was cultured CD8+ T cells from PBMCs, obtained from culture after CMV antigen stimulation. The source of this sequence is a human donor in good health (CMV status not recorded). Some clones in this sample may be carry-over from other donors' samples. V is TRBV27 and J is TRBJ1-1, with D hard to call. CDR3: CASSLIPPTFMDTEAFF. The CDR3 nucleotides read TGTGCCAGCAGTTTAATACCCCCGACATTCATGGACACTGAAGCTTTCTTT.